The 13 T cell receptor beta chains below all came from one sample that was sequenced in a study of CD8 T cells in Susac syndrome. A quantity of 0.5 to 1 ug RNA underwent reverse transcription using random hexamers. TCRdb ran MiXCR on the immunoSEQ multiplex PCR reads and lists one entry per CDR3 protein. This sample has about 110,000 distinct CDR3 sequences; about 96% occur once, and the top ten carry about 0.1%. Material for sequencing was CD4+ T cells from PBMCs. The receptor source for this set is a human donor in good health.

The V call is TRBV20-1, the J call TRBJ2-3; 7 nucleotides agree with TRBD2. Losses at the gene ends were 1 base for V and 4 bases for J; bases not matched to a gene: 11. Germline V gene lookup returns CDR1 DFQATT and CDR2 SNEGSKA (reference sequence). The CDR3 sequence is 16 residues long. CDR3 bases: TGCAGTGCTAGAGCTGTGCGGGGAGGGCCCTCAGATACGCAGTATTTT. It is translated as CSARAVRGGPSDTQYF.

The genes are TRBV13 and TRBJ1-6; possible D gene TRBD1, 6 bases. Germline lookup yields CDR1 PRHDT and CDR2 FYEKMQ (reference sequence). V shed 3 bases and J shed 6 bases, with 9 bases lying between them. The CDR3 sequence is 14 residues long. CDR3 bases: TGTGCCAGCAGCTTCGGCAGGGGTAATTCACCCCTCCACTTT. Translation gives CASSFGRGNSPLHF.

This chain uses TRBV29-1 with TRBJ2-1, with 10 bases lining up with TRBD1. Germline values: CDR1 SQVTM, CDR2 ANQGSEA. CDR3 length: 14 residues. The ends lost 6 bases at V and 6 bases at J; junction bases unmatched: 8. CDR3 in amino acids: CSVTPRTGGNEQFF. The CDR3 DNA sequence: TGCAGCGTCACGCCCCGGACAGGGGGCAATGAGCAGTTCTTC.

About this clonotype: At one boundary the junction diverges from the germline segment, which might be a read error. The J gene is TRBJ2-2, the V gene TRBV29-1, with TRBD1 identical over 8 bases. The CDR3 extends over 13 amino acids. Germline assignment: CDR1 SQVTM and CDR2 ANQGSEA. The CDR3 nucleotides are TGCAGCGTTCGGACAGGGAACGCCGGGGAGCTGTTTTTT. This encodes CSVRTGNAGELFF.

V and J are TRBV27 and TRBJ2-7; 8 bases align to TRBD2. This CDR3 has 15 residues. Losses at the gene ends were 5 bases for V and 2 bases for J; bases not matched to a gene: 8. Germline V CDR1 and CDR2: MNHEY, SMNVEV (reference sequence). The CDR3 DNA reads TGTGCCAGCAGTGACCTAGCGGGTGCCGCCTACGAGCAGTACTTC. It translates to CASSDLAGAAYEQYF.

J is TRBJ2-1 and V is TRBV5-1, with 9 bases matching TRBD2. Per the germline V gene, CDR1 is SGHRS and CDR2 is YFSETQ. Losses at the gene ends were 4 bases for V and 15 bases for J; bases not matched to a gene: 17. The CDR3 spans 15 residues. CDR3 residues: CASSLNLASGTPAFF. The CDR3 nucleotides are TGCGCCAGCAGCCTAAATCTAGCTAGCGGGACCCCGGCGTTCTTC.

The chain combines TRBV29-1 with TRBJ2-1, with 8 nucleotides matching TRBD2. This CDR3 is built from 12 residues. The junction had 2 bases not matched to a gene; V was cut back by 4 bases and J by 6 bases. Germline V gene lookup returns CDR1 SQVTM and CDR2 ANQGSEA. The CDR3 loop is CSVGTSRNEQFF. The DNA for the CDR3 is TGCAGCGTTGGGACTAGCCGCAATGAGCAGTTCTTC.

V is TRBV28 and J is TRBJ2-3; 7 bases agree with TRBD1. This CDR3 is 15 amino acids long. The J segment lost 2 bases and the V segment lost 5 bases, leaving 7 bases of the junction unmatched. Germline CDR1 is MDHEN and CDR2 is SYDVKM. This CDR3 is CASSGDSYITDTQYF. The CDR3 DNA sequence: TGTGCCAGCAGTGGGGACAGTTACATCACAGATACGCAGTATTTT.

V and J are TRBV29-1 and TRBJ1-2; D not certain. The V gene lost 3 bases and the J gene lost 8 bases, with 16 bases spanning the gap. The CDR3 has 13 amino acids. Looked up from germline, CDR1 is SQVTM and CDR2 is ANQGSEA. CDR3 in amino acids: CSVDPTGPGGYTF. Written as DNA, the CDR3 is TGCAGCGTTGACCCGACGGGCCCGGGGGGCTACACCTTC.

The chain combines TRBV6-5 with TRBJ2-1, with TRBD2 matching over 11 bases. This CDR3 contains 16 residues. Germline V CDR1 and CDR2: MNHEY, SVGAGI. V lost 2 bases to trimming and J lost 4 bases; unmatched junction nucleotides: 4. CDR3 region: CASSYGTSGVYNEQFF. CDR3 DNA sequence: TGTGCCAGCAGTTACGGGACTAGCGGAGTATACAATGAGCAGTTCTTC.

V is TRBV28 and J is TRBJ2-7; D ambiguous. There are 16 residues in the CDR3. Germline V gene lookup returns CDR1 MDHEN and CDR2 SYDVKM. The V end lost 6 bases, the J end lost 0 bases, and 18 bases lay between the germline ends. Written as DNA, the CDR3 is TGTGCCAGCAGCTCATTCCGTCGGGCCCGCTCCTACGAGCAGTACTTC. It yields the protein CASSSFRRARSYEQYF.

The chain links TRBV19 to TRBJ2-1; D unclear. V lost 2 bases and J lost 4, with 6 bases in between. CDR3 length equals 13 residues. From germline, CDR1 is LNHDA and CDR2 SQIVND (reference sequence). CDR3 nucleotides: TGTGCCAGTAGTATATCTGGATACAATGAGCAGTTCTTC. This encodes CASSISGYNEQFF.

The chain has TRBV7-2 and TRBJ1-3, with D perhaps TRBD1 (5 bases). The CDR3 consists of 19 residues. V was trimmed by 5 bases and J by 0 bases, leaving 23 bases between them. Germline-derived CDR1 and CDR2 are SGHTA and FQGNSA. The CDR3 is CASSRILQGPPRSGNTIYF. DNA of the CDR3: TGTGCCAGCAGCCGAATACTCCAGGGACCTCCCCGCTCTGGAAACACCATATATTTT.